These 2 T cell receptor beta chains were sequenced from one sample in a study of blood T cell repertoires in COVID-19 (TCRdb year 2020). The library was obtained by the immunoSEQ multiplex PCR assay. Sourced from immuneACCESS, this table was stored by TCRdb with only in-frame sequences that have V and J called. A share of the clones is absent; for the studies checked, an unresolved V gene accounts for under half, and the remainder has no known explanation. The table for this sample lists about 200,000 clones; about four fifths of them were counted only once. The ten largest clones capture around 3.1% of the sample. Sequencing was performed on PBMCs or T cells enriched from blood (not recorded which). These receptor sequences come from a woman younger than 45 who had been exposed to COVID-19.

This chain links TRBV2 with TRBJ2-5; TRBD2 matches at 16 bases. Losses at the gene ends were 8 bases for V and 4 bases for J; bases not matched to a gene: 7. The germline V gene encodes CDR1 SNHLY and CDR2 FYNNEI. The CDR3 is 16 amino acids. CDR3 amino acids: CASCGTSGGVRETQYF. The CDR3 coding sequence is TGTGCCAGCTGTGGGACTAGCGGGGGGGTTAGAGAGACCCAGTACTTC.

V is TRBV7-2 and J is TRBJ1-1; weak D call: TRBD1 (5 bases). V was clipped by 5 bases and J by 4 bases, with 14 bases between them. Germline V CDR1 and CDR2: SGHTA, FQGNSA. The CDR3 spans 14 residues. The CDR3 loop is CASSVEGRSTEAFF. The CDR3 DNA is TGTGCCAGCAGCGTCGAGGGGAGGAGCACTGAAGCTTTCTTT. Supplemented by reference TRBV7-2 and TRBJ1-1, the full variable domain reads GAGVSQSPSNKVTEKGKDVELRCDPISGHTALYWYRQSLGQGLEFLIYFQGNSAPDKSGLPSDRFSAERTGGSVSTLTIQRTQQEDSAVYLCASSVEGRSTEAFFGQGTRLTVV.